This is a list of T cell receptor beta chains from one sample in a study of blood T cell repertoires in COVID-19. Clones were sequenced by immunoSEQ multiplex PCR, and TCRdb holds only the in-frame ones, with some missing. The profile shows under 250,000 clones, around nine tenths of them singletons. Sample: PBMCs or T cells enriched from blood (not recorded which). The receptors were gathered from a woman in her 30s with acute COVID-19. CDR3s include the opening cysteine and the closing phenylalanine or tryptophan. The D gene is left open where the match is weak. Not all rows give a size; the values are once, few, many and, for expanded clones, a class.

-	TRBV10-3	-	TRBJ1-5	15	CAISESAGTNQPQHF	TGTGCCATCAGTGAGTCGGCAGGGACTAATCAGCCCCAGCATTTT
-	TRBV5-1	TRBD1	TRBJ1-4	16	CASSLWTGLIYEKLFF	TGCGCCAGCAGCTTGTGGACAGGGTTGATTTATGAAAAACTGTTTTTT
-	TRBV7-8	-	TRBJ1-4	15	CASSRETASYEKLFF	TGTGCCAGCAGCCGAGAGACAGCCTCGTATGAAAAACTGTTTTTT
-	TRBV5-6	TRBD2	TRBJ2-1	16	CASLPPGGRTYNEQFF	TGTGCCAGCCTGCCACCGGGGGGACGCACCTACAATGAGCAGTTCTTC
-	TRBV6-5	TRBD1	TRBJ1-1	12	CASSRDRGGAFF	TGTGCCAGCAGCCGGGACAGGGGTGGGGCTTTCTTT
few	TRBV18	TRBD2	TRBJ2-7	18	CASSPPGLAGYDSYEQYF	TGTGCCAGCTCACCACCCGGACTAGCGGGGTATGACTCCTACGAGCAGTACTTC
-	TRBV4-2	-	TRBJ1-1	14	CASSQVRRGTEAFF	TGTGCCAGCAGCCAAGTTCGTAGGGGCACTGAAGCTTTCTTT
once	TRBV19	TRBD1	TRBJ2-7	16	CASSIRGQTFSYEQYF	TGTGCCAGTAGTATACGGGGACAGACCTTCTCCTACGAGCAGTACTTC
-	TRBV12-5	-	TRBJ1-5	16	CASGLVRQGTDQPQHF	TGTGCTAGTGGTTTGGTACGCCAGGGGACCGATCAGCCCCAGCATTTT
-	TRBV6-4	-	TRBJ2-3	13	CASSDLGTDTQYF	TGTGCCAGCAGTGATCTAGGCACAGATACGCAGTATTTT
-	TRBV1	-	TRBJ2-1	16	CTSSPSIADRGNEQFF	TGCACCAGCAGCCCGAGTATAGCCGATCGGGGGAATGAGCAGTTCTTC
-	TRBV5-8	-	TRBJ1-5	11	CASRSNQPQHF	TGTGCCAGCAGGTCTAATCAGCCCCAGCATTTT
-	TRBV9	-	TRBJ1-5	14	CASSPSSDNQPQHF	TGTGCCAGCAGCCCGAGCAGCGACAATCAGCCCCAGCATTTT
-	TRBV9	-	TRBJ2-2	14	CASSAQGRTGELFF	TGTGCCAGCAGTGCGCAGGGAAGGACCGGGGAGCTGTTTTTT